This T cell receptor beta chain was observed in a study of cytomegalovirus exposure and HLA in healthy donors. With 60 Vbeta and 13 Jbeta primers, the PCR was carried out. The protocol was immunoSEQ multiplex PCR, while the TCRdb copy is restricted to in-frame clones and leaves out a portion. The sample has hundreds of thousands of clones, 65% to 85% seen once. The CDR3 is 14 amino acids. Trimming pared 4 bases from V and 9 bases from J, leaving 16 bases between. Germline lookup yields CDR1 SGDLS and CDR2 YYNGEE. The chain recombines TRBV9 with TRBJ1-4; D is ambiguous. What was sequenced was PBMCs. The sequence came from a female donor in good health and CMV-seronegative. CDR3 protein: CASSRLSLPQKLFF. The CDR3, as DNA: TGTGCCAGCAGCCGACTCTCACTGCCTCAAAAACTGTTTTTT.